This T cell receptor beta chain was sequenced for a study of blood T cells in healthy people across ages. Background on the study: About one barcoded beta molecule per two T cells was the capture yield of template switching. Broader study findings: Compared with aged donors, long-lived donors showed fewer expanded clones, suggesting selection.

The second PCR ran about 6 to 11 cycles with a sample-barcoded 5' primer and J-beta primers. There were at least 2.5 million CDR3-containing paired-end reads obtained from each sample. TCRdb re-derived calls from the 5' RACE reads in MiXCR, one entry per CDR3 protein. The table has 590,000 or so distinct CDR3 sequences, approximately 30% seen once. In this sample, this clonotype turned up many times. Its antigen is unknown. Each sample yielded at least 6 micrograms of PBMC total RNA. The CDR3 has 15 amino acids. Germline V lookup: CDR1 ENHRY, CDR2 SYGVKD. The junction had 6 bases not matched to a gene; V was cut back by 6 bases and J by 2 bases.

The chain is built from TRBV10-3 and TRBJ1-5; TRBD1 aligns across 8 bases. Sequenced sample: blood. The origin of this receptor is a woman of 80 years or more in good health. As DNA, the CDR3 is TGTGCCATCAGCAATTCGGACAGGGGCAATCAGCCCCAGCATTTT. It specifies CAISNSDRGNQPQHF.